Below are 19 T cell receptor beta chains sequenced from a single sample in a study of T cell changes during pregnancy in multiple sclerosis (dated by TCRdb to the late 2010s). Libraries were made using the immunoSEQ multiplex PCR assay. TCRdb provides this immuneACCESS table in a form limited to in-frame rearrangements. Some clones are lacking; in checked studies, under half of them reflect an unresolved V gene, and why the rest are absent is not known. This sample gives 100,000 or so clones in total; approximately 94% of them show up just once. The ten largest clonotypes hold roughly 1% of the sample. Source: peripheral blood, taken before pregnancy. These receptors originate from a female donor with multiple sclerosis, enrolled in a pregnancy study.

The rearrangement joins TRBV14 to TRBJ1-3; no reliable D call. CDR1 and CDR2 (germline): SGHDN, FVKESK. V lost 4 bases and J 0 bases, leaving 7 bases between the germline ends. This CDR3 has 14 amino acids. CDR3 nucleotides: TGTGCCAGCAGCCGCGTTTACTCTGGAAACACCATATATTTT. Translating it yields CASSRVYSGNTIYF.

The chain links TRBV9 to TRBJ1-2; D unclear. This CDR3 region has 12 residues. The germline V and J ends were trimmed by 0 bases and 5 bases, with 5 bases remaining between them. Germline V gene lookup returns CDR1 SGDLS and CDR2 YYNGEE. In DNA form, the CDR3 reads TGTGCCAGCAGCGTAGGCGGGTATGGCTACACCTTC. This translates into CASSVGGYGYTF.

The chain links TRBV7-9 to TRBJ2-3; tentative D call: TRBD1 (5 bases). The V gene lost 3 bases and the J gene lost 3 bases, with 7 bases spanning the gap. The CDR3 has 13 amino acids. CDR1 is SEHNR, CDR2 FQNEAQ, per germline (reference sequence). The CDR3, as DNA: TGTGCCAGCAGCTTGCAGGGAACAGATACGCAGTATTTT. It yields the protein CASSLQGTDTQYF. The entire variable domain, with the rest obtained from reference TRBV7-9 and TRBJ2-3, is as follows: DTGVSQNPRHKITKRGQNVTFRCDPISEHNRLYWYRQTLGQGPEFLTYFQNEAQLEKSRLLSDRFSAERPKGSFSTLEIQRTEQGDSAMYLCASSLQGTDTQYFGPGTRLTVL.

The V call is TRBV6-1, the J call TRBJ2-6; 10 positions match TRBD2. With V trimmed by 2 bases and J by 7 bases, 11 bases remained unmatched. The CDR3 contains 18 residues. From germline, CDR1 is MNHNS and CDR2 SASEGT. CDR3 bases: TGTGCCAGCAGTGAAAGATGGGCTAGCGGGAGTGGTGCCAACGTCCTGACTTTC. This encodes CASSERWASGSGANVLTF.

This sequence joins TRBV4-2 and TRBJ2-1, with a weak D call TRBD2 (6 bases). Trimming left V 0 bases short and J 6 bases short, with 12 bases between. The germline V gene has CDR1 LGHNA and CDR2 YNFKEQ. The CDR3 extends over 15 amino acids. The chain's CDR3 is CASSQDLDYSNEQFF. The CDR3 DNA follows: TGTGCCAGCAGCCAAGACTTGGACTATAGCAATGAGCAGTTCTTC.

The chain couples TRBV23-1 to TRBJ2-7; 10 bases align to TRBD1. TRBV23-1 is given ORF status, its function remaining uncertain. The CDR3 covers 18 residues. V was pared by 2 bases and J by 6 bases, with 16 bases of the junction left unmatched. The CDR3: CASSQPLPYGQGVGEQYF. The CDR3 DNA reads TGCGCCAGCAGTCAACCCCTCCCCTACGGACAGGGGGTGGGCGAGCAGTACTTC.

The chain uses TRBV15 and TRBJ2-5; a weak D match, TRBD1 (5 bases). The germline V gene has CDR1 LNHNV and CDR2 YYDKDF (reference sequence). CDR3 size: 11 residues. With 8 bases removed from V and 7 bases from J, the gap between germline ends came to 11 bases. CDR3 residues: CATVRQGTQYF. The CDR3 nucleotides read TGTGCCACCGTCCGTCAGGGGACCCAGTACTTC.

In regard to this clone: The junction shows a germline mismatch at one end, possibly a read error. The rearrangement links TRBV5-1 to TRBJ2-1, with 11 bases lining up with TRBD2. This CDR3 comprises 14 residues. CDR1 is SGHRS, CDR2 YFSETQ, per germline. DNA of the CDR3: TGCGCCAGCACCTTGACTAGCGGGACCAATGAGCAGTTCTTC. Translating gives CASTLTSGTNEQFF.

The gene calls are TRBV10-3 and TRBJ1-2, with 9 bases that match TRBD1. Per germline, CDR1 ENHRY and CDR2 SYGVKD. The CDR3 loop spans 14 amino acids. V shed 0 bases, J shed 8 bases, and the junction held 4 bases outside the gene matches. CDR3 region: CAISESGTGQGYTF. Written as DNA, the CDR3 is TGTGCCATCAGTGAGTCAGGGACAGGGCAAGGCTACACCTTC.

J is TRBJ1-2 and V is TRBV29-1, with a tentative D call TRBD1 (6 bases). Germline V lookup: CDR1 SQVTM, CDR2 ANQGSEA. Trimming pared 7 bases from V and 4 bases from J, leaving 16 bases between. The CDR3 loop spans 13 amino acids. Written as DNA, the CDR3 is TGCAGCGCAAAGACGGACAGTATCTATGGCTACACCTTC. It codes for CSAKTDSIYGYTF. Combining the CDR3 with reference TRBV29-1 and TRBJ1-2 gives the whole variable domain SAVISQKPSRDICQRGTSLTIQCQVDSQVTMMFWYRQQPGQSLTLIATANQGSEATYESGFVIDKFPISRPNLTFSTLTVSNMSPEDSSIYLCSAKTDSIYGYTFGSGTRLTVV.

This sequence joins TRBV5-1 and TRBJ2-7; 12 nucleotides match TRBD2. Germline loops: CDR1 SGHRS, CDR2 YFSETQ. Germline trimming cut 4 bases from V and 2 bases from J; bases unmatched to any gene: 4. The CDR3 is 15 amino acids. The chain's CDR3 is CASSGLAGGPYEQYF. CDR3 DNA sequence: TGCGCCAGCAGCGGTCTAGCGGGAGGGCCCTACGAGCAGTACTTC. Using reference TRBV5-1 and TRBJ2-7 for the parts outside the CDR3, the full variable domain is KAGVTQTPRYLIKTRGQQVTLSCSPISGHRSVSWYQQTPGQGLQFLFEYFSETQRNKGNFPGRFSGRQFSNSRSEMNVSTLELGDSALYLCASSGLAGGPYEQYFGPGTRLTVT.

The genes are TRBV7-2 and TRBJ2-5, with D uncertain. This CDR3 comprises 13 residues. V was clipped by 1 base and J by 4 bases, with 7 bases between them. CDR1 SGHTA and CDR2 FQGNSA come from the germline V gene. Here the CDR3 reads CASSLVIGETQYF. Written as DNA, the CDR3 is TGTGCCAGCAGCTTAGTGATCGGAGAGACCCAGTACTTC. Based on the CDR3 plus reference TRBV7-2 and TRBJ2-5, the full variable domain is GAGVSQSPSNKVTEKGKDVELRCDPISGHTALYWYRQSLGQGLEFLIYFQGNSAPDKSGLPSDRFSAERTGGSVSTLTIQRTQQEDSAVYLCASSLVIGETQYFGPGTRLLVL.

The J gene is TRBJ2-5, the V gene TRBV5-1; 14 positions match TRBD2. J gave up 5 bases and V 4 bases, and 10 bases lay outside the gene matches. The CDR3 length is 17 residues. The germline gives CDR1 SGHRS, CDR2 YFSETQ. CDR3 sequence reads: CASSPGLAGDLSETQYF. The CDR3 DNA is TGCGCCAGCAGCCCGGGACTAGCGGGAGACCTTTCGGAGACCCAGTACTTC.

The genes are TRBV5-6 and TRBJ2-7; 12 nucleotides align to TRBD2. The length of the CDR3 is 15 residues. Germline V gives CDR1 SGHDT, CDR2 YYEEEE. Trimming removed 4 bases from V and 3 bases from J; junction bases left unmatched: 5. CDR3 region: CASSPLAGGYYEQYF. The CDR3 nucleotides read TGTGCCAGCAGCCCCCTAGCGGGAGGGTACTACGAGCAGTACTTC.

The chain is built from TRBV19 and TRBJ2-3; 8 bases map to TRBD2. This CDR3 contains 16 residues. Per germline, CDR1 LNHDA and CDR2 SQIVND (reference sequence). The trim removed 1 base at V and 2 bases at J, leaving 5 bases unmatched. The DNA of the CDR3 is TGTGCCAGTAGTATAGGCACTAGCGGATTCACAGATACGCAGTATTTT. Translating gives CASSIGTSGFTDTQYF.

This chain connects TRBV4-1 to TRBJ1-5; TRBD1 agrees at 8 bases. There are 15 residues in the CDR3. Losses at the gene ends were 1 base for V and 6 bases for J; bases not matched to a gene: 5. The germline gives CDR1 MGHRA, CDR2 YSYEKL. CDR3 in DNA: TGCGCCAGCAGCCAAGCGGAGACAGGGGTTCAGCCCCAGCATTTT. Translating it yields CASSQAETGVQPQHF.

The genes are TRBV27 and TRBJ2-7, with D possibly being TRBD2 (5 bases). In germline, CDR1 is MNHEY, CDR2 SMNVEV (reference sequence). This CDR3 has 15 amino acids. V dropped 7 bases and J dropped 3 bases, with 19 bases sitting between them. CDR3 bases: TGTGCCAGCACCCCAAATGAGGGCCGATTCTACGAGCAGTACTTC. This codes for CASTPNEGRFYEQYF.

The CDR3 DNA reads TGTGCCAGCAGTTTCCAGGGGGGAGCGGAGGAGCAGTACTTC. Its protein product is CASSFQGGAEEQYF. This chain uses TRBV27 with TRBJ2-7, with D possibly being TRBD1 (7 bases). V lost 3 bases and J 7 bases, leaving 16 bases between the germline ends. The germline V gene has CDR1 MNHEY and CDR2 SMNVEV (reference sequence). This CDR3 spans 14 amino acids.

This chain joins TRBV2 and TRBJ2-2, with D maybe TRBD1 (5 bases). The ends were cut back, 6 bases at V and 3 bases at J, with 8 bases in the middle. The CDR3 runs to 13 residues. Germline CDR1 SNHLY, CDR2 FYNNEI. The CDR3: CASRRQYTGELFF. CDR3 coding DNA: TGTGCCAGCAGACGACAGTACACCGGGGAGCTGTTTTTT.